This TCR beta chain came from a study of T cell changes during pregnancy in multiple sclerosis. Some clones are missing from TCRdb's copy, which holds only in-frame ones; the method was immunoSEQ multiplex PCR. The sample has about 67,000 clones, 92% seen once; the top ten hold 2.5% to 3%. This clone was seen just once. With 3 bases removed from V and 7 bases from J, the gap between germline ends came to 9 bases. Germline V gives CDR1 SGHTA, CDR2 FQGTGA. The CDR3 covers 13 residues. The chain has TRBV7-3 and TRBJ2-2; weak D call: TRBD2 (6 bases). The sequenced sample was peripheral blood, obtained in the second trimester of pregnancy. This TCR came from a female donor in good health, enrolled as a control in a pregnancy study. The CDR3 coding sequence is TGTGCCAGCAGCTTTCAGGAGGGCGGGGAGCTGTTTTTT. It specifies CASSFQEGGELFF.